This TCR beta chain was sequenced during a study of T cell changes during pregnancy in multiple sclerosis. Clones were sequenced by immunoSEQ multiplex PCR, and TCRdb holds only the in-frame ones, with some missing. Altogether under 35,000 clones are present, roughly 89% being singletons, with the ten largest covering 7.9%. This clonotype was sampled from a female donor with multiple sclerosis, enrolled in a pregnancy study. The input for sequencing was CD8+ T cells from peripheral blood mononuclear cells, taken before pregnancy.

The CDR3 sequence: CASSLVEAAGSYEQYF. CDR3 in DNA: TGTGCCAGCAGCTTAGTAGAGGCTGCGGGCTCCTACGAGCAGTACTTC. The gene calls are TRBV7-2 and TRBJ2-7, with a tentative D call TRBD2 (5 bases). The CDR3 has 16 amino acids. The V end was cut by 1 base, the J end by 0 bases, with 13 bases between. Germline loops: CDR1 SGHTA, CDR2 FQGNSA.